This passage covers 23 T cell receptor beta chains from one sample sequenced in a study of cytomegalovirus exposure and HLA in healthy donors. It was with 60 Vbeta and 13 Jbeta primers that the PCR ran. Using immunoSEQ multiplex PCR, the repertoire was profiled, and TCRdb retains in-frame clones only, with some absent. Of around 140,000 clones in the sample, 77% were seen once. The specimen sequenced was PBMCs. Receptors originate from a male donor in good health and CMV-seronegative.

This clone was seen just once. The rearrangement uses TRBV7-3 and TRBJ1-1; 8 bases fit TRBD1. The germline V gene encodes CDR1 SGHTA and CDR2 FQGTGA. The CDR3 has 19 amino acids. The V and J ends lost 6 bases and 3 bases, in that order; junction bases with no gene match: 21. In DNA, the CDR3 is TGTGCCAGCAGTCCGGACAGGGTCGAGGATTATTACGGGGACACTGAAGCTTTCTTT. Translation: CASSPDRVEDYYGDTEAFF.

CDR3 bases: TGTGCCAGCAGCTTAGTGGCGGGTCCCGGGCAGTACTTC. This sequence encodes CASSLVAGPGQYF. The chain links TRBV11-2 to TRBJ2-7, with D tentatively TRBD2 (5 bases). Germline CDR1 and CDR2: SGHAT and FQNNGV. There are 13 residues in the CDR3. Trimming shortened V by 1 base and J by 9 bases, and 13 bases separated the two germline ends.

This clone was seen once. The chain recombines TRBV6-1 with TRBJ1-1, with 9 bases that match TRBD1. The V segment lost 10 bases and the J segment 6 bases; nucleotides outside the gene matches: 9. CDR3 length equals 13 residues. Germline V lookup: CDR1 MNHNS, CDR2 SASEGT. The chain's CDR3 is CANRPTGGAEAFF. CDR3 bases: TGTGCCAACAGGCCGACAGGGGGGGCTGAAGCTTTCTTT.

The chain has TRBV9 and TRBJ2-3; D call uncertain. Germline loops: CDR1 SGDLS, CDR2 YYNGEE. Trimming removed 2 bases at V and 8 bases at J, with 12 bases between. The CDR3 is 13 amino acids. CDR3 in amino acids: CASSVERRGTQYF. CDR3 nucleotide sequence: TGTGCCAGCAGCGTGGAGCGACGCGGTACGCAGTATTTT. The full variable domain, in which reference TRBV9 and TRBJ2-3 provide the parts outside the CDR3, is DSGVTQTPKHLITATGQRVTLRCSPRSGDLSVYWYQQSLDQGLQFLIQYYNGEERAKGNILERFSAQQFPDLHSELNLSSLELGDSALYFCASSVERRGTQYFGPGTRLTVL.

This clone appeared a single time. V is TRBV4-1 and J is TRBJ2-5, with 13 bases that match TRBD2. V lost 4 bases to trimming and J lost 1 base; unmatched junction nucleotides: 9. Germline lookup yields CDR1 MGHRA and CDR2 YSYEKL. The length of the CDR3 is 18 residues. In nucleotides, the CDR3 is TGCGCCAGCAGCCTTAGCGGACTAGCGGGAGCGGGCCAAGAGACCCAGTACTTC. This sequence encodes CASSLSGLAGAGQETQYF.

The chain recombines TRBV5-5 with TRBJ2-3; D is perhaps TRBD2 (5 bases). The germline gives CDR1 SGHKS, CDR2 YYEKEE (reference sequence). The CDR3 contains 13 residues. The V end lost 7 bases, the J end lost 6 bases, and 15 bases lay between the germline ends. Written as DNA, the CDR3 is TGTGCCAGCTCCTCCCCGGGGTTGGATACGCAGTATTTT. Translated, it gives CASSSPGLDTQYF.

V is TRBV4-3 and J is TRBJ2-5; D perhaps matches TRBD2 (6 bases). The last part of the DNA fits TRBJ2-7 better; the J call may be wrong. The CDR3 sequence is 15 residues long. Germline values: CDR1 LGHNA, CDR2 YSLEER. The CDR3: CASSQGTTSSYEQYF. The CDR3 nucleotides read TGCGCCAGCAGCCAAGGGACTACAAGCTCCTACGAGCAGTACTTC.

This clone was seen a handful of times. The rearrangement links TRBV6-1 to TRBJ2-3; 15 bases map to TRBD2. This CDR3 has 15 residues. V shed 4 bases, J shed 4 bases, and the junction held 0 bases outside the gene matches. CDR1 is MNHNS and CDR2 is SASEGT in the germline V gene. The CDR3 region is CASSGTSGGADTQYF. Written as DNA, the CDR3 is TGTGCCAGCAGTGGGACTAGCGGGGGGGCAGATACGCAGTATTTT.

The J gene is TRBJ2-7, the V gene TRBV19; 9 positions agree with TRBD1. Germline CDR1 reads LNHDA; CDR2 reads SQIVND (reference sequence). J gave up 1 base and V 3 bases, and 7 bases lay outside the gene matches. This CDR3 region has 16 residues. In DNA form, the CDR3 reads TGTGCCAGTAGTATGGGACAGGGCTCGGCTTCCTACGAGCAGTACTTC. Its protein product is CASSMGQGSASYEQYF.

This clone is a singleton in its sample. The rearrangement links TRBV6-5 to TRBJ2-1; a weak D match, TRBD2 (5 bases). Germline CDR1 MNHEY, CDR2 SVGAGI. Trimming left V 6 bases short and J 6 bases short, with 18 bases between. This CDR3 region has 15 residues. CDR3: CASRNGGQNSNEQFF. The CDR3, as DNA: TGTGCCAGCAGAAATGGCGGGCAAAACTCCAATGAGCAGTTCTTC.

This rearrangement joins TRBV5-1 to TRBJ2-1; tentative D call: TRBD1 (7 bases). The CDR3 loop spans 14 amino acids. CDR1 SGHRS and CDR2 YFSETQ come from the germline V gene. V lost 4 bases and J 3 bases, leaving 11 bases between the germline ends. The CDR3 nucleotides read TGCGCCAGCAGCGCGGGACAGAGCTACAATGAGCAGTTCTTC. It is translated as CASSAGQSYNEQFF.

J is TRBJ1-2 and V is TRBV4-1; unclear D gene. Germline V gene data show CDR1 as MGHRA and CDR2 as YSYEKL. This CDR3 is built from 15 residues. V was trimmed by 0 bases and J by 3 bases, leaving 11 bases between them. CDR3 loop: CASSQDSLFYYGYTF. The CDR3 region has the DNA TGCGCCAGCAGCCAAGATTCTCTGTTTTACTATGGCTACACCTTC.

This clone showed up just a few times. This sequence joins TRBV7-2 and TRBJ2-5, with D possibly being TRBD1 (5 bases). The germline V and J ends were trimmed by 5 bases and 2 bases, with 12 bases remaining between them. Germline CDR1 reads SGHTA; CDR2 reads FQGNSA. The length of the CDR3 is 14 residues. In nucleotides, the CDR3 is TGTGCCAGCAGCCTTACGACAGATCAAGAGACCCAGTACTTC. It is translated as CASSLTTDQETQYF.

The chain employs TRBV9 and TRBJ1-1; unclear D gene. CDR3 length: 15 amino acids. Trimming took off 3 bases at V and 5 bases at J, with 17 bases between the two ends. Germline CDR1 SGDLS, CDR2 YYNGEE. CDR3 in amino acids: CASSDQALSLTEAFF. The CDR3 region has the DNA TGTGCCAGCAGCGATCAGGCCTTGTCACTGACTGAAGCTTTCTTT.

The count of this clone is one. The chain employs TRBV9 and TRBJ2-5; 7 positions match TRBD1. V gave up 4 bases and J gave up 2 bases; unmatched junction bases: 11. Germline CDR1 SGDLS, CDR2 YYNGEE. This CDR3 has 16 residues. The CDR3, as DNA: TGTGCCAGCAGCTTACAGGGGCAACCCTTTCAAGAGACCCAGTACTTC. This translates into CASSLQGQPFQETQYF.

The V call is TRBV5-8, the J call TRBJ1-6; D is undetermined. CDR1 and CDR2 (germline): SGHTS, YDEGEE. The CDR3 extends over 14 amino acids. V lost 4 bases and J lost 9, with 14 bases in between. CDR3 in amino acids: CASSQIMWSSPLHF. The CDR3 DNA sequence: TGTGCCAGCAGCCAAATCATGTGGAGTTCACCCCTCCACTTT.

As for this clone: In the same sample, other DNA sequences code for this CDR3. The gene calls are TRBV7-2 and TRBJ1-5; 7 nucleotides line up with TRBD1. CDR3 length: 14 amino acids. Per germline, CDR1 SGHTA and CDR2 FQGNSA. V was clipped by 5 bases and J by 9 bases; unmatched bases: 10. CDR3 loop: CASSPQTGLGPQHF. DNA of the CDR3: TGTGCCAGCAGCCCTCAGACAGGGTTAGGGCCCCAGCATTTT.

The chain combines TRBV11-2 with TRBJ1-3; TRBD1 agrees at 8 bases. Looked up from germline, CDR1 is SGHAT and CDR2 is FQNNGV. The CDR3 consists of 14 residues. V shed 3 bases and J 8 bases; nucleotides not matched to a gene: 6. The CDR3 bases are TGTGCCAGCAGCTTCGTCCAGGGGGCCTACACCATATATTTT. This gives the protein CASSFVQGAYTIYF.

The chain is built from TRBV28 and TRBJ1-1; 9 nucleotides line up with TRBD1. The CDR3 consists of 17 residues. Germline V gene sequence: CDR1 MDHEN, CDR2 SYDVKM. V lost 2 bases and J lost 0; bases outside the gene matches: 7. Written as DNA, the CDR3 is TGTGCCAGCAGTTTAATGGGACAGGGAGGTGTGAACACTGAAGCTTTCTTT. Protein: CASSLMGQGGVNTEAFF. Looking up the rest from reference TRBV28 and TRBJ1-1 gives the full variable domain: DVKVTQSSRYLVKRTGEKVFLECVQDMDHENMFWYRQDPGLGLRLIYFSYDVKMKEKGDIPEGYSVSREKKERFSLILESASTNQTSMYLCASSLMGQGGVNTEAFFGQGTRLTVV.

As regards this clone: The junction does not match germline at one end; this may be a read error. The CDR3 region has the DNA TGTGCCAGCAGCTTAGGAGGCGGGGTTCGGTTT. It codes for CASSLGGGVRF. The rearrangement links TRBV7-8 to TRBJ2-3; perhaps TRBD2 as D (6 bases). This CDR3 contains 11 residues. Looked up from germline, CDR1 is SGHVS and CDR2 is FQNEAQ.

CDR3 region: CASSLFGGQPGGGYTF. Here the CDR3 DNA reads TGTGCCAGCAGCCTATTCGGGGGTCAGCCGGGGGGCGGCTACACCTTC. The chain couples TRBV11-2 to TRBJ1-2; tentative D call: TRBD1 (6 bases). Looked up from germline, CDR1 is SGHAT and CDR2 is FQNNGV. With 5 bases removed from V and 8 bases from J, the gap between germline ends came to 24 bases. The CDR3 sequence is 16 residues long.

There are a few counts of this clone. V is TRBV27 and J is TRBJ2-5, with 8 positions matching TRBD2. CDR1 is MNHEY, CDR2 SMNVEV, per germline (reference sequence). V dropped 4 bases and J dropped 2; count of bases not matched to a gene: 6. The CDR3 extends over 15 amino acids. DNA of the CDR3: TGTGCCAGCAGTTGGATGGGACTAGGGCAAGAGACCCAGTACTTC. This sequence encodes CASSWMGLGQETQYF.

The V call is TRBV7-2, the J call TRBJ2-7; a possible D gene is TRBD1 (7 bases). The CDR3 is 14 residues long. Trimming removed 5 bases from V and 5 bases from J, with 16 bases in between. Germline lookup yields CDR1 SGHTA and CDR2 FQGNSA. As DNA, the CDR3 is TGTGCCAGCAGCCCAGGGGGGTCGGAGGACGAGCAGTACTTC. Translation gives CASSPGGSEDEQYF. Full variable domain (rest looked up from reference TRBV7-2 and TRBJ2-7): GAGVSQSPSNKVTEKGKDVELRCDPISGHTALYWYRQSLGQGLEFLIYFQGNSAPDKSGLPSDRFSAERTGGSVSTLTIQRTQQEDSAVYLCASSPGGSEDEQYFGPGTRLTVT.